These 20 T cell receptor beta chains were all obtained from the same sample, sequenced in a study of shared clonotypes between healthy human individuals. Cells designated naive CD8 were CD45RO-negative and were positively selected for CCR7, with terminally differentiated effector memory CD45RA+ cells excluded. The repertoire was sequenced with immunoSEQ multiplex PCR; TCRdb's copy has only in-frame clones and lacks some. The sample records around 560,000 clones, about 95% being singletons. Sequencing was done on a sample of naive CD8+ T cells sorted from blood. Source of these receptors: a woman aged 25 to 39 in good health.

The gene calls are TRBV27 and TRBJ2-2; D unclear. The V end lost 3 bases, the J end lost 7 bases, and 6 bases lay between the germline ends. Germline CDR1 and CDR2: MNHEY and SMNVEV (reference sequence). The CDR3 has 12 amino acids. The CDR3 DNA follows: TGTGCCAGCAGTTTTCTCAGCGGGGAGCTGTTTTTT. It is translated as CASSFLSGELFF.

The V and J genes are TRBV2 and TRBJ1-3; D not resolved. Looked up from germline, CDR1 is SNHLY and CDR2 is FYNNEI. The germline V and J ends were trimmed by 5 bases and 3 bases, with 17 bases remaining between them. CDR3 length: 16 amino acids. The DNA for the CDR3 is TGTGCCAGCAGTACCACGACTGCCCTGAGTGGAAACACCATATATTTT. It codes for CASSTTTALSGNTIYF.

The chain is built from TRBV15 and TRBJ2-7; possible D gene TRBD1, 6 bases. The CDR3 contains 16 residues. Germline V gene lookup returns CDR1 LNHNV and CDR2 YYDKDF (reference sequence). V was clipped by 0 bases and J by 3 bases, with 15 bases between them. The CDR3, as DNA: TGTGCCACCAGCAGAGATCCCTGGACAGAAAGCTACGAGCAGTACTTC. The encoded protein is CATSRDPWTESYEQYF. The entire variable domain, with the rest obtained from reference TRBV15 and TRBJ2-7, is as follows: DAMVIQNPRYQVTQFGKPVTLSCSQTLNHNVMYWYQQKSSQAPKLLFHYYDKDFNNEADTPDNFQSRRPNTSFCFLDIRSPGLGDTAMYLCATSRDPWTESYEQYFGPGTRLTVT.

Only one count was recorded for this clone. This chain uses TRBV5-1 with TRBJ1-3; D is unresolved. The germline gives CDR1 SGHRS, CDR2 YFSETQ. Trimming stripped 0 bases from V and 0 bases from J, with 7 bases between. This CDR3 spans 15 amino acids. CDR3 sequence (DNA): TGCGCCAGCAGCTTGGAGCAAAGCTCTGGAAACACCATATATTTT. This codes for CASSLEQSSGNTIYF.

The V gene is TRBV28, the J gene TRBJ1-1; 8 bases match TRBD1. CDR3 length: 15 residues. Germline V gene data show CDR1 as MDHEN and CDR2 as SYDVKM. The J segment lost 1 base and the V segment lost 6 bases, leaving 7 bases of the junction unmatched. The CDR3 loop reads CASRPTGVPNTEAFF. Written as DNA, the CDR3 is TGTGCCAGCAGGCCGACAGGGGTCCCGAACACTGAAGCTTTCTTT.

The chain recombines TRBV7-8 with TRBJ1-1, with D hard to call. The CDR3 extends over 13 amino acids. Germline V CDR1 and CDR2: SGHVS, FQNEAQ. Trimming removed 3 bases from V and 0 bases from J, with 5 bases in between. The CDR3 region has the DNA TGTGCCAGCAGCTTTCGTGTGAACACTGAAGCTTTCTTT. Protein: CASSFRVNTEAFF.

CDR3 region: CASSLAAREGPWNEQFF. In DNA, the CDR3 is TGTGCCAGCAGCTTAGCGGCCCGGGAGGGCCCATGGAATGAGCAGTTCTTC. V is TRBV11-2 and J is TRBJ2-1; 8 bases agree with TRBD2. V shed 1 base and J 7 bases; nucleotides not matched to a gene: 12. This CDR3 has 17 residues. CDR1 SGHAT and CDR2 FQNNGV come from the germline V gene.

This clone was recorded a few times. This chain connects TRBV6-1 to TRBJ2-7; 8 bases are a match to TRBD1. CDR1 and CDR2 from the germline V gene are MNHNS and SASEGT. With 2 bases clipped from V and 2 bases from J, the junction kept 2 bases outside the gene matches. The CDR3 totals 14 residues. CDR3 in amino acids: CASSEWGQAYEQYF. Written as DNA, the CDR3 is TGTGCCAGCAGTGAATGGGGACAGGCCTACGAGCAGTACTTC.

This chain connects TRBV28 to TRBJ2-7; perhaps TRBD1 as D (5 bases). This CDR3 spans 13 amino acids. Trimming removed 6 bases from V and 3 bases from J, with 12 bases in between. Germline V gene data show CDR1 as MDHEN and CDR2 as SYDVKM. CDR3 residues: CASSPADSYEQYF. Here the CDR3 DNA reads TGTGCCAGCAGCCCAGCCGACAGCTACGAGCAGTACTTC.

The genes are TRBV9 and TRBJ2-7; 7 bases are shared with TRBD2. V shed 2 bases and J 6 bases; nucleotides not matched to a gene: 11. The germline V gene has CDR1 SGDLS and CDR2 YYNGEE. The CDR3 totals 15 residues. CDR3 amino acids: CASSVQRDRGGEQYF. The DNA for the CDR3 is TGTGCCAGCAGCGTCCAGCGGGATCGAGGCGGCGAGCAGTACTTC.

Written as DNA, the CDR3 is TGCGCCAGCAGTCACAACCGGGCCTCAGGCATAGAGACCCAGTACTTC. It encodes CASSHNRASGIETQYF. This rearrangement joins TRBV23-1 to TRBJ2-5; D gene ambiguous. TRBV23-1 qualifies as an ORF whose function is uncertain. V shed 3 bases and J shed 4 bases, with 18 bases lying between them. The CDR3 has 16 amino acids.

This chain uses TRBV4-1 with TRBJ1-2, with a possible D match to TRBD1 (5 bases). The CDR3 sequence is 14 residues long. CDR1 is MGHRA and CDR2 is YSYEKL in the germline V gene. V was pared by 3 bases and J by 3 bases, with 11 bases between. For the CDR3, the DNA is TGCGCCAGCAGCCAGGAGGCAGGGTACTATGGCTACACCTTC. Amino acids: CASSQEAGYYGYTF.

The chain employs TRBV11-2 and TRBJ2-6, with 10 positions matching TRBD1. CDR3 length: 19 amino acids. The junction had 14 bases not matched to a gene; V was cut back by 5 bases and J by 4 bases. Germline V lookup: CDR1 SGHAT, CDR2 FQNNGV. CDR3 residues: CASSGNPRQGAGGANVLTF. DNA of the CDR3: TGTGCCAGCAGCGGGAACCCGAGACAGGGGGCTGGAGGGGCCAACGTCCTGACTTTC.

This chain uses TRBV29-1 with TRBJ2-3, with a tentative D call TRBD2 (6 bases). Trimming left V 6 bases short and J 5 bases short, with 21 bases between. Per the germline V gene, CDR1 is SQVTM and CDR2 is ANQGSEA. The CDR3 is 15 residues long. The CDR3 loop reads CSVPAWGVGIDTQYF. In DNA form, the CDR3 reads TGCAGCGTCCCGGCTTGGGGGGTAGGGATAGATACGCAGTATTTT.

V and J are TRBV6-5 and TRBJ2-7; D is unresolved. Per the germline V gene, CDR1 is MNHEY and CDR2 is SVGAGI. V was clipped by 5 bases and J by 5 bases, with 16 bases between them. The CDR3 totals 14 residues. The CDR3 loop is CASSPTGPTNEQYF. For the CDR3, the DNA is TGTGCCAGCAGTCCAACCGGGCCAACCAACGAGCAGTACTTC.

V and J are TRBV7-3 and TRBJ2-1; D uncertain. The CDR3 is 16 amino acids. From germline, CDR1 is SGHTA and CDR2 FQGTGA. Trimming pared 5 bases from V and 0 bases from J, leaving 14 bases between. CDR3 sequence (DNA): TGTGCCAGCAGCCCCGACGCGACAAGCTCCTACAATGAGCAGTTCTTC. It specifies CASSPDATSSYNEQFF.

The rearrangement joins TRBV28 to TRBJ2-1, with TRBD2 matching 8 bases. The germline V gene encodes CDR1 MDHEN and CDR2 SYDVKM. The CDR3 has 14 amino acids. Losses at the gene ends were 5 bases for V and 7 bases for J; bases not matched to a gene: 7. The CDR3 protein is CASSRTSNWNEQFF. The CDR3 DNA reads TGTGCCAGCAGTCGGACTAGCAATTGGAATGAGCAGTTCTTC.

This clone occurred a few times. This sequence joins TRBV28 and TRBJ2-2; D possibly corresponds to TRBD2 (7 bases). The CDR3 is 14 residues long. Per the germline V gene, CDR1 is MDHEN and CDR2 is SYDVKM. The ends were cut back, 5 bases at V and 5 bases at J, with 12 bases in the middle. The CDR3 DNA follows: TGTGCCAGCAGTGTCAGGGGAGGGACCGGGGAGCTGTTTTTT. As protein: CASSVRGGTGELFF.

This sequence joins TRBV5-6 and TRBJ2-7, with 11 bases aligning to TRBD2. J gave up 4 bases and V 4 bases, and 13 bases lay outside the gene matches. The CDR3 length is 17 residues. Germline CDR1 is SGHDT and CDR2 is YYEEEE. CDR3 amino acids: CASSLTSGSSPGYEQYF. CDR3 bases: TGTGCCAGCAGCCTAACTAGCGGGAGTAGTCCGGGTTACGAGCAGTACTTC.

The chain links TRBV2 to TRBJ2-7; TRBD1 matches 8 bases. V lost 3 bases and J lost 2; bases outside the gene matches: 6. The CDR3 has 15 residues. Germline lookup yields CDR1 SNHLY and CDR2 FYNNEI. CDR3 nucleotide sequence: TGTGCCAGCAGTGACTTCGGGACAGGCGCCTACGAGCAGTACTTC. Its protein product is CASSDFGTGAYEQYF.